This TCR beta chain was recovered during a study of T-cell reconstitution after alpha-beta-depleted transplantation in children. Study-wide findings and caveats: Roughly two months post-transplant, alpha-beta T cells reportedly originated from several hundred graft clones that had expanded. Surviving recipient T cells and thymic progenitors produced the high day-60 TCRbeta diversity seen in some patients. By one year post-transplant, T-cell counts and diversity largely arose from T cells that were newly produced.

Researchers prepared the TCRbeta library using unique molecular identifiers, the study reports. One entry per CDR3 protein results from TCRdb running MiXCR on the PCR reads. The repertoire consists of 600,000 to 700,000 distinct CDR3 sequences, with around 14% occurring once and the leading ten covering about 0.79%. This clonotype was seen at least ten times. Antigen unknown. J gave up 8 bases and V 8 bases, and 20 bases lay outside the gene matches. In germline, CDR1 is LGHDT, CDR2 YNNKEL (reference sequence). This CDR3 spans 18 amino acids. Sequencing was performed on PBMCs, taken before TCRalphabeta/CD19-depleted stem cell transplant. The chain combines TRBV3-1 with TRBJ2-1; 11 nucleotides line up with TRBD2. This sequence was found in a girl aged 2 to 9 with congenital amegakaryocytic thrombocytopenia, due to receive a stem cell transplant. CDR3 nucleotides: TGTGCCAGCTCTTCCCCGACACCTACTAGCGGGAGTTCCGATGAGCAGTTCTTC. Protein: CASSSPTPTSGSSDEQFF.